This T cell receptor beta chain is drawn from a study of CD8+ T cells in alopecia areata. Looking at the study overall: Treatment of the treated patients consisted of oral tofacitinib, 5 to 10 mg twice daily.

This CDR3 has 15 amino acids. Germline V lookup: CDR1 MNHEY, CDR2 SMNVEV (reference sequence). Trimming shortened V by 2 bases and J by 4 bases, and 14 bases separated the two germline ends. Extracted from the samples, RNA was reverse transcribed into cDNA to serve as the sequencing template. Repertoires were generated with immunoSEQ multiplex PCR, while TCRdb's copy carries only in-frame clones and drops some. The table records approximately 65,000 clones, approximately 46% of them present only once. The sequence was obtained from a human donor with alopecia areata. This rearrangement joins TRBV27 to TRBJ1-2, with D tentatively TRBD1 (5 bases). Sequencing used CD8+ T cells sorted from blood, obtained at week 0. Written as DNA, the CDR3 is TGTGCCAGCAGTTTAAGTGCCCTTAGGGGCTATGGCTACACCTTC. Its protein product is CASSLSALRGYGYTF.